This T cell receptor beta chain was recorded in a study of cytomegalovirus exposure and HLA in healthy donors. When sampled, the donors appeared nominally healthy, though they likely had unrecorded immune exposures. The V and J ends lost 4 bases and 5 bases respectively, with 14 bases between them. CDR1 and CDR2 (germline): SNHLY, FYNNEI. This CDR3 has 14 amino acids. 13 Jbeta primers and 60 Vbeta primers were used for the PCR. The assay was immunoSEQ multiplex PCR, and TCRdb's table has in-frame clones only and misses some. The sample lists 180,000 or so clones, over 65% occurring once. V is TRBV2 and J is TRBJ2-5; a weak D match, TRBD2 (6 bases). What was sequenced was PBMCs. This TCR derives from a woman aged 60-75 years in good health and CMV-seropositive. The CDR3, as DNA: TGTGCCAGCAGTGGTCTTATCGCGGGGGAGACCCAGTACTTC. It is translated as CASSGLIAGETQYF.